This TCR beta chain was obtained from a study of identical twins. V shed 6 bases, J shed 4 bases, and the junction held 11 bases outside the gene matches. Germline V gene lookup returns CDR1 SGHAT and CDR2 FQNNGV. The CDR3 has 15 amino acids. TCRdb fed the 5' RACE reads into MiXCR, producing one record per CDR3 protein. The profile covers approximately 250,000 distinct CDR3 sequences, with around 6.5% appearing a single time and more than 12% taken by the ten largest. The same data also contributed to another study, on T cells expressing NK-cell markers. From that paper: Several of the experiments relied on an anti-gamma-delta TCR antibody so that only alpha-beta TCR T cells were sorted.

The genes are TRBV11-2 and TRBJ2-5; 7 bases match TRBD2. The sequenced material came from CD8+ T cells sorted from blood. This TCR came from a woman between 18 and 29 years old in good health. CDR3 amino acids: CASSTGLGLTETQYF. DNA for the CDR3: TGTGCCAGCAGTACCGGACTAGGTTTGACAGAGACCCAGTACTTC. The entire variable domain, with the rest obtained from reference TRBV11-2 and TRBJ2-5, is as follows: EAGVAQSPRYKIIEKRQSVAFWCNPISGHATLYWYQQILGQGPKLLIQFQNNGVVDDSQLPKDRFSAERLKGVDSTLKIQPAKLEDSAVYLCASSTGLGLTETQYFGPGTRLLVL.